A single sample gave rise to the 5 T cell receptor beta chains below, sequenced in a study of T cells of healthy individuals. Using its own MiXCR run on the 5' RACE reads, TCRdb lists one record per CDR3 protein. Of over 40,000 distinct CDR3 sequences in the sample, about 4.2% were seen once. Receptors originate from a human donor in good health.

There are a few counts of this clonotype. The rearrangement links TRBV11-2 to TRBJ2-7; TRBD1 agrees at 8 bases. CDR1 SGHAT and CDR2 FQNNGV come from the germline V gene. Trimming removed 5 bases from V and 2 bases from J; junction bases left unmatched: 5. The CDR3 extends over 14 amino acids. The CDR3 DNA is TGTGCCAGCAGCCAAGGACAGGGTACCTACGAGCAGTACTTC. Protein product: CASSQGQGTYEQYF.

Many counts were recorded for this clonotype. CDR3 sequence (DNA): TGCGCCAGCAGCTCCAGGGGGGATTCACCCCTCCACTTT. As protein: CASSSRGDSPLHF. The chain joins TRBV5-1 to TRBJ1-6; 7 bases match TRBD1. Germline trimming cut 3 bases from V and 8 bases from J; bases unmatched to any gene: 2. The length of the CDR3 is 13 residues. From germline, CDR1 is SGHRS and CDR2 YFSETQ.

The table lists this clonotype with a few counts. This chain connects TRBV5-6 to TRBJ1-6; D possibly corresponds to TRBD1 (5 bases). Germline CDR1 and CDR2: SGHDT and YYEEEE. CDR3 size: 15 residues. Trimming took 2 bases from V and 3 from J, leaving 9 bases between them. CDR3 protein: CASSFGTGYNSPLHF. In DNA, the CDR3 is TGTGCCAGCAGCTTCGGGACGGGCTATAATTCACCCCTCCACTTT.

The sample holds many counts of this clonotype. V is TRBV10-3 and J is TRBJ2-7; the match to TRBD1 covers 11 bases. Germline V gene lookup returns CDR1 ENHRY and CDR2 SYGVKD. The CDR3 contains 16 residues. J lost 3 bases, V lost 3 bases, and 7 bases had no gene match. The CDR3 nucleotides are TGTGCCATCAGTGACGGGACGGGACAGGGGGTCTACGAGCAGTACTTC. Its translation is CAISDGTGQGVYEQYF.

This clonotype was picked up many times. The rearrangement uses TRBV15 and TRBJ1-5, with D perhaps matching TRBD1 (6 bases). The V and J ends lost 6 bases and 3 bases respectively, with 12 bases between them. CDR1 is LNHNV and CDR2 is YYDKDF in the germline V gene (reference sequence). This CDR3 region has 14 residues. CDR3 loop: CATSMAGANQPQHF. CDR3 DNA: TGTGCCACCAGTATGGCAGGGGCCAATCAGCCCCAGCATTTT. Using reference TRBV15 and TRBJ1-5 for the parts outside the CDR3, the full variable domain is DAMVIQNPRYQVTQFGKPVTLSCSQTLNHNVMYWYQQKSSQAPKLLFHYYDKDFNNEADTPDNFQSRRPNTSFCFLDIRSPGLGDTAMYLCATSMAGANQPQHFGDGTRLSIL.